This paragraph covers one TCR beta chain sequence. The study drew participants aged about 18 to 95 years from 20 to 30 US areas. Cohort 3 donors counted as recovered after two negative PCRs, clearance, or resolved symptoms. The CDR3 has 14 residues. The junction had 2 bases not matched to a gene; V was cut back by 3 bases and J by 3 bases. CDR1 is MNHEY, CDR2 SMNVEV, per germline (reference sequence). Original analysis: Amplifying reference gene primers gave estimates of nucleated cell counts. TCRdb's table, derived via immunoSEQ multiplex PCR, lists solely in-frame clones and lacks some. V, J and clone size are those of that table, while D and trimming were read from the DNA. The table includes about 180,000 clones, approximately 82% detected once. This record comes from a study of blood T cell repertoires in COVID-19. At the level of the study: T cells, B-cell-depleted T cells, or PBMCs provided the cDNA or gDNA that served as material.

The chain joins TRBV27 to TRBJ2-1; 7 bases are shared with TRBD2. This TCR came from a woman in her forties or fifties who had recovered from COVID-19. The sequencing input was PBMCs or T cells enriched from blood (not recorded which). CDR3 in amino acids: CASSFGGSYNEQFF. As DNA, the CDR3 is TGTGCCAGCAGTTTTGGCGGGAGCTACAATGAGCAGTTCTTC.